This T cell receptor beta chain came from a study of blood T cell repertoires in COVID-19. The repertoire was sequenced with immunoSEQ multiplex PCR; TCRdb's copy has only in-frame clones and lacks some. Of 220,000 or so clones detected, approximately 90% appear once; the ten largest clones hold about 0.8%. V dropped 8 bases and J dropped 1; count of bases not matched to a gene: 5. This CDR3 contains 14 residues. Germline CDR1 reads ENHRY; CDR2 reads SYGVKD. Specimen: peripheral blood. The chain carries TRBV10-3 and TRBJ2-3; TRBD1 matches 8 bases. This sequence originates from a man aged 60-69 years with COVID-19, enrolled during active disease. The CDR3 loop reads CAIQTGAGTDTQYF. CDR3 bases: TGTGCCATCCAGACAGGGGCGGGCACAGATACGCAGTATTTT.